The 4 T cell receptor beta chains in this list originate from one sample, sequenced in a study of blood T cell repertoires in COVID-19. Libraries were prepared by immunoSEQ multiplex PCR; TCRdb keeps only in-frame clonotypes and omits some of them. Of some 43,000 clones listed, about four fifths are singletons. Sequenced material: peripheral blood. These receptors were taken from a man between 45 and 60 years old with active COVID-19.

The gene calls are TRBV9 and TRBJ1-2; TRBD1 agrees at 7 bases. There are 15 residues in the CDR3. Looked up from germline, CDR1 is SGDLS and CDR2 is YYNGEE. The trim removed 0 bases at V and 1 base at J, leaving 3 bases unmatched. The CDR3 sequence is CASSVVDRRNYGYTF. CDR3 DNA sequence: TGTGCCAGCAGCGTAGTGGACAGGCGTAACTATGGCTACACCTTC. The entire variable domain, with the rest obtained from reference TRBV9 and TRBJ1-2, is as follows: DSGVTQTPKHLITATGQRVTLRCSPRSGDLSVYWYQQSLDQGLQFLIQYYNGEERAKGNILERFSAQQFPDLHSELNLSSLELGDSALYFCASSVVDRRNYGYTFGSGTRLTVV.

The chain combines TRBV6-4 with TRBJ1-2; 7 bases map to TRBD1. This CDR3 has 13 amino acids. The germline gives CDR1 MRHNA, CDR2 SNTAGT. Germline trimming cut 0 bases from V and 7 bases from J; bases unmatched to any gene: 2. The CDR3 nucleotides are TGTGCCAGCAGTGACTCCGACAGGGTTGGCTACACCTTC. Protein: CASSDSDRVGYTF.

The sample holds one count of this clone. Other DNA variants within this sample encode the same CDR3. V and J are TRBV27 and TRBJ1-5; D perhaps matches TRBD1 (5 bases). This CDR3 has 13 amino acids. Germline assignment: CDR1 MNHEY and CDR2 SMNVEV (reference sequence). Trimming removed 2 bases at V and 6 bases at J, with 8 bases between. The CDR3 nucleotides are TGTGCCAGCAGTTTAAGGGGTGCTCAGCCCCAGCATTTT. Amino acid sequence: CASSLRGAQPQHF.

The chain links TRBV7-9 to TRBJ1-4; 10 bases agree with TRBD1. Germline CDR1 and CDR2: SEHNR and FQNEAQ (reference sequence). The CDR3 has 14 amino acids. Trimming removed 3 bases from V and 8 bases from J; junction bases left unmatched: 3. The CDR3 reads CASSLGTGVEKLFF. The CDR3 nucleotides are TGTGCCAGCAGCTTGGGGACAGGGGTCGAAAAACTGTTTTTT. Together with reference TRBV7-9 and TRBJ1-4, the CDR3 gives the full variable domain: DTGVSQNPRHKITKRGQNVTFRCDPISEHNRLYWYRQTLGQGPEFLTYFQNEAQLEKSRLLSDRFSAERPKGSFSTLEIQRTEQGDSAMYLCASSLGTGVEKLFFGSGTQLSVL.